The entry that follows covers one TCR beta chain sequence. Its antigen is not yet known. No qualities accompany the bases; no much larger clone lies one base away. The trial excluded patients who had a history of autoimmune disease or were on systemic immunosuppression. Peripheral blood for TCR sequencing was collected from all dose cohorts at baseline, on cycle 4 day 1, and on cycle 7 day 1. Samples came from an open-label, multicenter, first-in-human phase I dose-escalation trial of ivuxolimab. Adults with locally advanced or metastatic melanoma, renal cell, hepatocellular, or head and neck squamous cell carcinoma were enrolled in the trial. CD4+ and CD8+ T cells were sorted separately from peripheral blood before TCR sequencing. These data are taken from a study of OX40 agonist ivuxolimab in advanced cancers. General notes on the study: Ivuxolimab, which targeted the costimulatory receptor OX40 (CD134), was an agonistic, fully human IgG2 monoclonal antibody. Intravenous ivuxolimab was administered to patients every 2 weeks at six dose levels: 0.01, 0.1, 0.3, 1.5, 3 and 10 mg/kg. Of the approximately 54 patients in dose escalation, some 20 had hepatocellular carcinoma, about 15 had melanoma, 9 had renal cell carcinoma and 9 had head and neck cancer. A male proportion of roughly 80% and a mean age of around 60 years, ranging from roughly 23 to 79, were recorded for the dose-escalation cohort. Patients were allowed to have had prior anti-PD-1, anti-PD-L1 or anti-CTLA-4 therapy, and 40% of the dose-escalation patients had been treated with checkpoint inhibitors. Partial responses occurred in three dose-escalation patients, of whom one had hepatocellular carcinoma and two had cutaneous melanoma. The purpose of peripheral TCRbeta sequencing was to test whether ivuxolimab changed TCR sequence diversity and led to clonal T-cell expansion. The paper covers the monotherapy dose-escalation part of the phase I ivuxolimab trial, which included N of about 51 patients. Overall study results and their limits: At doses from 0.1 to 3.0 mg/kg, clonal expansion was seen in both CD4+ and CD8+ blood T cells between baseline and week 6. The antigen specificity of the clonally expanded peripheral T cells was not determined. In the 0.1-3.0 mg/kg groups, partial responders were among the patients with the lowest normalized peripheral clonal expansion, particularly in CD8+ T cells. On average, CD8+ T cells showed more expanded clones than CD4+ T cells after ivuxolimab. Low levels of normalized T-cell clonal expansion were also shown by some nonresponding patients.

Genomic DNA was extracted from sorted cells for sequencing of the TCRbeta CDR3 region. TCRbeta CDR3 regions were sequenced using the immunoSEQ Assay. TCRdb retrieved this table from immuneACCESS and kept in-frame rearrangements only. Not all clones are present; in checked studies, unresolved V genes account for under half, and no reason is known for the remainder. The sample table lists approximately 87,000 clones, 88% of them with a count of one. The biggest ten clones account for around 4.1% of the sample. From the germline V gene, CDR1 is MDHEN and CDR2 is SYDVKM. Trimmed from V: 5 bases; trimmed from J: 4 bases; junction bases lacking a gene match: 6. The CDR3 runs 14 amino acids, cysteine and phenylalanine included. Only the CDR3 region is kept as DNA, spanning 42 bases read in frame from base 1.

The chain was built from TRBV28 and TRBJ2-7; 9 bases in the junction line up with TRBD1. The sequence was collected from an adult with an advanced solid tumor such as melanoma, head and neck, liver or kidney cancer. The sample consisted of CD4+ or CD8+ T cells sorted from blood, taken in a trial of the OX40 agonist ivuxolimab. The nucleotide sequence is TGTGCCAGCAGTCGACAGGGGGGAACATACGAGCAGTACTTC. Its product reads: CASSRQGGTYEQYF.